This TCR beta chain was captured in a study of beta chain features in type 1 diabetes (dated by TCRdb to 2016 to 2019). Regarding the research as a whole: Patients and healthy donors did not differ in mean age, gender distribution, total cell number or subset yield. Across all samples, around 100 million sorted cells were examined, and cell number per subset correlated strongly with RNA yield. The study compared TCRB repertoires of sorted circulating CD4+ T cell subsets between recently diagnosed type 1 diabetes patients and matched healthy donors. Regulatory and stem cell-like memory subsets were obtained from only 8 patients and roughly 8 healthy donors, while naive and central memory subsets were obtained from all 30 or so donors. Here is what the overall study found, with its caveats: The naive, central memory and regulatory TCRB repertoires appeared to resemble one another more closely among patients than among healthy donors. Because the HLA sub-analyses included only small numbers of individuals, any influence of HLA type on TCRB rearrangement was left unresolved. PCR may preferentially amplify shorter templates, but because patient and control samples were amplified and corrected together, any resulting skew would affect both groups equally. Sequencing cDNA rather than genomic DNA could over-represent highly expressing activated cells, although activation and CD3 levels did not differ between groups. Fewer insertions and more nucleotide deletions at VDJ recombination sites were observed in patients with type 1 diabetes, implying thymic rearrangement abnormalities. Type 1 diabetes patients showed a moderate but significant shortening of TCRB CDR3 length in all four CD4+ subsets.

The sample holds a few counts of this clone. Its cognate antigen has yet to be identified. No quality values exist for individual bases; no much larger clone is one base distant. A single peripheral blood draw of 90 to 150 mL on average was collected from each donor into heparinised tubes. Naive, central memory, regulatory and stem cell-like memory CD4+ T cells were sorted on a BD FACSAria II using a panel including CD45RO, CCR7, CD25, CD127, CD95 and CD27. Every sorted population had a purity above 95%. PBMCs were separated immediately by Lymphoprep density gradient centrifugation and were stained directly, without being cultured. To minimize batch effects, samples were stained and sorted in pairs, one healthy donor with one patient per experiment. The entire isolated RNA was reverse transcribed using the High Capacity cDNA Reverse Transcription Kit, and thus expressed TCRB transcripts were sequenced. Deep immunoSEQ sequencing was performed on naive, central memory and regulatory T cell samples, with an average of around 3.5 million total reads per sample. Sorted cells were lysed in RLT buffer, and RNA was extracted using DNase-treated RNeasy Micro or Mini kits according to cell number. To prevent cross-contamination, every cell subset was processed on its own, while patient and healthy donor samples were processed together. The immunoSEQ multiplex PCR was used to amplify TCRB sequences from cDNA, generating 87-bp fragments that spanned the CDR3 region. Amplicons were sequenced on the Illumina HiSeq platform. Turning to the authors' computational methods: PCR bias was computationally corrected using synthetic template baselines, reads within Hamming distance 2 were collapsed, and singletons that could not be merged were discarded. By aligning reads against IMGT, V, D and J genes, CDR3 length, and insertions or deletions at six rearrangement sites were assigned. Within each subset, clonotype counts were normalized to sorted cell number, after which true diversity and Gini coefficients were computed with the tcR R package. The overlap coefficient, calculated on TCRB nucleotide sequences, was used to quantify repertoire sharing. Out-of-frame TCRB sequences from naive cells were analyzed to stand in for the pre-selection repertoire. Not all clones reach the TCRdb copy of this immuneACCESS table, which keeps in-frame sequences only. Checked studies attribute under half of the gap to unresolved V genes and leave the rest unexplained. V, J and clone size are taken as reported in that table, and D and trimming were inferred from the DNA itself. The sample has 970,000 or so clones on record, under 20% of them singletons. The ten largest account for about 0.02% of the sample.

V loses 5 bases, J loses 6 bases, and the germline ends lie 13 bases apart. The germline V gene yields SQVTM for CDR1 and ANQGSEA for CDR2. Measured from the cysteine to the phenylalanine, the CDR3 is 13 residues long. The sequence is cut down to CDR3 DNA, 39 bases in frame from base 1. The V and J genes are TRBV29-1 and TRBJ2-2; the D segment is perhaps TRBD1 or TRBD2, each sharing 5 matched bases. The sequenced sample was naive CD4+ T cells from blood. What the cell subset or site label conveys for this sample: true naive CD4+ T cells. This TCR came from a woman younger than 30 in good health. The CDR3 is CSVNMGVPGELFF. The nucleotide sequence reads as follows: TGCAGCGTTAACATGGGGGTTCCCGGGGAGCTGTTTTTT.